This TCR beta chain was retrieved from a study of identical twins. The germline V gene encodes CDR1 DFQATT and CDR2 SNEGSKA (reference sequence). This CDR3 contains 12 residues. J lost 7 bases, V lost 4 bases, and 4 bases had no gene match. One entry per CDR3 protein results from TCRdb running MiXCR on the 5' RACE reads. The top ten hold around 0.25% of the sample, which has about 1.7 million distinct CDR3 sequences, around 33% seen once. Study observations and caveats: Models underestimated how often monozygotic twins shared out-of-frame TCR alpha.

This clonotype has more than one count but fewer than ten. Its antigen is currently unknown. This sequence joins TRBV20-1 and TRBJ2-4; TRBD1 aligns across 7 bases. This TCR was recovered from a newborn girl in good health. The sequenced sample was cord blood. The CDR3 loop is CSATGQANIQYF. CDR3 in DNA: TGCAGTGCTACTGGACAGGCTAACATTCAGTACTTC.